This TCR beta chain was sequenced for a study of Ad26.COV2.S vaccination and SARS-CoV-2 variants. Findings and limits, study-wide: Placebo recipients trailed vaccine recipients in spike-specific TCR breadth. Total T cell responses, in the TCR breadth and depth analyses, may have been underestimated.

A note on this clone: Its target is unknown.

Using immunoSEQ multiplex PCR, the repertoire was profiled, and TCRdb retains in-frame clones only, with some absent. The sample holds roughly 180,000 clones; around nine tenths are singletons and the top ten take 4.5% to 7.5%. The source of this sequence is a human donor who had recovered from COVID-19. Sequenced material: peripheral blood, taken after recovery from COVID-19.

The CDR3 sequence: CASSLGGGNQPQHF. The CDR3 DNA follows: TGTGCCAGCAGCTTGGGTGGGGGTAATCAGCCCCAGCATTTT. The chain couples TRBV5-6 to TRBJ1-5, with D perhaps TRBD1 (5 bases). Trimming took 0 bases from V and 4 from J, leaving 8 bases between them. The CDR3 loop spans 14 amino acids. Per germline, CDR1 SGHDT and CDR2 YYEEEE. Full variable domain (missing parts from reference TRBV5-6 and TRBJ1-5): DAGVTQSPTHLIKTRGQQVTLRCSPKSGHDTVSWYQQALGQGPQFIFQYYEEEERQRGNFPDRFSGHQFPNYSSELNVNALLLGDSALYLCASSLGGGNQPQHFGDGTRLSIL.